This T cell receptor beta chain was captured by sequencing in a study of response to subunit inactivated influenza vaccine. General study findings and limits: A suggestion made by the authors is that each seasonal influenza vaccination recruits few new T cells.

TCRdb reprocessed the RT-PCR reads via MiXCR and lists one record per CDR3 protein. The data contain around 500,000 distinct CDR3 sequences, approximately 10% of them singletons. This clonotype came up a few times. As yet, its antigen is unknown. Sequences were derived from PBMCs from blood, sampled about 6 weeks after vaccination. The clonotype originates from a man in his fifties who received an inactivated influenza vaccine.

For the CDR3, the DNA is TGCGCCAGCAGCCAAGCGGTTAGCGGCAGCTCGTCCTACGAGCAGTACTTC. It specifies CASSQAVSGSSSYEQYF. The rearrangement links TRBV4-3 to TRBJ2-7; a possible D gene is TRBD2 (6 bases). Per the germline V gene, CDR1 is LGHNA and CDR2 is YSLEER. The CDR3 loop spans 17 amino acids. The germline V and J ends were trimmed by 1 base and 1 base, with 17 bases remaining between them.